This T cell receptor (beta chain) was identified in a study of blood T cell repertoires in COVID-19. Turning to the study itself: Acute-phase and convalescent COVID-19 samples originated in the United States, Italy and Spain. T cells, B-cell-depleted T cells, or PBMCs provided the cDNA or gDNA that served as material.

Original processing methods: The assay estimated nucleated cells by amplifying reference gene primers. Repertoires were generated with immunoSEQ multiplex PCR, while TCRdb's copy carries only in-frame clones and drops some. V and J calls and clone size are those listed in that table; D and trimming were worked out from the DNA. The sample holds fewer than 700,000 clones, about 88% seen once. From germline, CDR1 is MDHEN and CDR2 SYDVKM. Trimming pared 7 bases from V and 3 bases from J, leaving 9 bases between. The CDR3 contains 12 residues. The Seattle patients joined while their infection was active and were tracked longitudinally afterward.

This sequence joins TRBV28 and TRBJ1-1; D not certain. The TCR comes from a woman aged 50 to 65 with COVID-19, enrolled during active disease. Sequenced input: peripheral blood. The CDR3 DNA is TGTGCCAGCATTTCAGGTCACACTGAAGCTTTCTTT. This encodes CASISGHTEAFF.